This T cell receptor (beta chain) stems from a study of T-cell reconstitution after alpha-beta-depleted transplantation in children. The study, taken as a whole, reports: By one year post-transplant, T-cell counts and diversity largely arose from T cells that were newly produced. At around two months after transplant, the alpha-beta T cells were reportedly derived from several hundred expanded clones that came from non-depleted graft cells. Certain patients had high TCRbeta diversity at day 60, and it came from recipient T cells and thymic progenitors that survived.

In this sample, this clonotype turned up many times. The target antigen is unknown. Preparation of the TCRbeta library involved a method that used unique molecular identifiers. TCRdb reprocessed the PCR reads with MiXCR, giving one entry per CDR3 protein. The sample holds 670,000 or so distinct CDR3 sequences; under 15% are singletons and the top ten take 0.79%. Germline CDR1 reads SQVTM; CDR2 reads ANQGSEA. V was trimmed by 6 bases and J by 0 bases, leaving 15 bases between them. The CDR3 is 15 amino acids. V and J are TRBV29-1 and TRBJ2-1, with TRBD2 as a possible D gene (6 bases). This sequence originates from a girl aged 2-10 years with congenital amegakaryocytic thrombocytopenia, due to receive a stem cell transplant. Sequences were derived from PBMCs, sampled before TCRalphabeta/CD19-depleted stem cell transplant. CDR3 loop: CSVGFGGSSYNEQFF. CDR3 bases: TGCAGCGTCGGATTTGGAGGGAGCTCCTACAATGAGCAGTTCTTC.